This paragraph reports one TCR beta chain. Its antigen is unidentified. Germline lookup yields CDR1 SGHTA and CDR2 FQGNSA. This CDR3 contains 14 residues. The ends were cut back, 2 bases at V and 2 bases at J, with 7 bases in the middle. The entry originates in a study of cytomegalovirus exposure and HLA in healthy donors. This PCR relied on a set of 60 Vbeta primers and 13 Jbeta primers. The assay was immunoSEQ multiplex PCR, and TCRdb's table has in-frame clones only and misses some. The sample has roughly 180,000 clones, 65% to 85% seen once; the top ten hold less than 1.5%. Study-level results: The authors listed 150 to 200 TCR beta chains as cytomegalovirus-associated. Rarity marked most TCR sequences, yet some public TCRs occurred in many donors. TRBV6-2, TRBV6-3 and other indistinguishable V segments were excluded. Association of a missense DCLRE1C variant with TCR beta V- and J-gene trimming was reported in a later analysis.

The sequenced material came from PBMCs. This chain connects TRBV7-2 to TRBJ1-5; TRBD1 is a possible D gene (6 bases). This receptor was taken from a girl aged 5 to 17 in good health and CMV-seropositive. The CDR3 bases are TGTGCCAGCAGCTTAAGACAGGGCAATCAGCCCCAGCATTTT. It encodes CASSLRQGNQPQHF.